These 16 T cell receptor beta chains originate from one sample sequenced in a study of T cell responses to AZD1222 COVID-19 vaccine. Clones were read by immunoSEQ multiplex PCR, and TCRdb kept only the in-frame ones, dropping some. The sample includes 100,000 to 150,000 clones, 88% seen only once; the top ten take 7.6%. Specimen: peripheral blood, collected on day 0 of AZD1222 vaccination. These TCRs come from an adult in good health.

This clone has more than one count but fewer than ten. The chain is built from TRBV6-2 or TRBV6-3 and TRBJ2-7, with D tentatively TRBD1 (6 bases). Per germline, CDR1 MNHEY and CDR2 SVGEGT. Deletions cut 6 bases from V and 5 bases from J, with 17 bases between. The CDR3 covers 14 residues. CDR3 in amino acids: CASSVGGGRDEQYF. CDR3 DNA sequence: TGTGCCAGCAGCGTTGGTGGGGGCCGGGACGAGCAGTACTTC.

This clone was counted between two and nine times. The rearrangement uses TRBV27 and TRBJ1-5; 11 positions match TRBD1. This CDR3 region has 20 residues. Germline lookup yields CDR1 MNHEY and CDR2 SMNVEV (reference sequence). The ends lost 3 bases at V and 1 base at J; junction bases unmatched: 14. This CDR3 reads CASSFPGPGQGVRSNQPQHF. CDR3 bases: TGTGCCAGCAGTTTTCCGGGCCCGGGACAGGGGGTTCGGAGCAATCAGCCCCAGCATTTT.

The chain recombines TRBV9 with TRBJ2-1; 10 bases agree with TRBD2. The V segment lost 2 bases and the J segment 3 bases; nucleotides outside the gene matches: 11. The length of the CDR3 is 18 residues. Looked up from germline, CDR1 is SGDLS and CDR2 is YYNGEE. The CDR3 sequence: CASSVQQAGGQIYNEQFF. In DNA, the CDR3 is TGTGCCAGCAGCGTCCAACAAGCGGGGGGGCAGATCTACAATGAGCAGTTCTTC.

The chain employs TRBV19 and TRBJ2-3; possibly TRBD2 for D (6 bases). The CDR3 is 16 amino acids. Germline V gene data show CDR1 as LNHDA and CDR2 as SQIVND (reference sequence). Trimming took 6 bases from V and 5 from J, leaving 21 bases between them. CDR3 protein: CASSAPFGRGGDTQYF. DNA for the CDR3: TGTGCCAGTAGCGCTCCTTTCGGACGGGGAGGAGATACGCAGTATTTT.

This rearrangement joins TRBV19 to TRBJ1-2, with D tentatively TRBD1 (5 bases). Germline loops: CDR1 LNHDA, CDR2 SQIVND (reference sequence). This CDR3 has 17 amino acids. With 4 bases removed from V and 1 base from J, the gap between germline ends came to 19 bases. DNA for the CDR3: TGTGCCAGTAGTACGCCATTAAGGGGTGATTTTAACTATGGCTACACCTTC. It translates to CASSTPLRGDFNYGYTF.

The rearrangement joins TRBV2 to TRBJ2-7, with 7 bases lining up with TRBD1. Germline V gene sequence: CDR1 SNHLY, CDR2 FYNNEI. The CDR3 has 17 residues. Unmatched junction bases numbered 10, after V lost 2 bases and J lost 0 bases. CDR3 region: CASSESSGTAFSYEQYF. CDR3 bases: TGTGCCAGCAGTGAATCTTCCGGGACAGCCTTCTCCTACGAGCAGTACTTC.

The J gene is TRBJ2-2, the V gene TRBV7-9; D gene unclear. V was shortened by 2 bases and J by 1 base, with 11 bases between the two germline ends. This CDR3 has 16 residues. From germline, CDR1 is SEHNR and CDR2 FQNEAQ (reference sequence). In nucleotides, the CDR3 is TGTGCCAGCAGCTTACTGGCGTCATGGAACACCGGGGAGCTGTTTTTT. It translates to CASSLLASWNTGELFF.

The V call is TRBV30, the J call TRBJ1-3; no firm D call. The germline V and J ends were trimmed by 3 bases and 7 bases, with 10 bases remaining between them. The V gene's germline CDR1 is GTSNPN and CDR2 SVGIG (reference sequence). The CDR3 covers 12 residues. This CDR3 reads CAWRGYGNTIYF. The CDR3 DNA reads as TGTGCCTGGAGAGGGTATGGGAACACCATATATTTT.

Here the CDR3 reads CASSLPLAGTNYGYTF. CDR3 DNA sequence: TGTGCCAGCAGTTTACCCTTGGCAGGGACTAACTATGGCTACACCTTC. The chain is built from TRBV28 and TRBJ1-2, with D perhaps matching TRBD1 (5 bases). This CDR3 spans 16 amino acids. CDR1 is MDHEN and CDR2 is SYDVKM in the germline V gene. Trimming took 2 bases from V and 0 from J, leaving 13 bases between them.

The V gene is TRBV5-6, the J gene TRBJ2-4, with 8 bases identical to TRBD1. This CDR3 is built from 13 residues. The V segment lost 0 bases and the J segment 9 bases; nucleotides outside the gene matches: 2. CDR1 is SGHDT and CDR2 is YYEEEE in the germline V gene. The CDR3 DNA reads TGTGCCAGCAGCTTGGGACAGGGGATCATTCAGTACTTC. It translates to CASSLGQGIIQYF.

This clone was detected once. The chain uses TRBV5-1 and TRBJ2-3; TRBD1 or TRBD2 may be the D gene (5 bases each). Germline loops: CDR1 SGHRS, CDR2 YFSETQ. This CDR3 region has 13 residues. Trimming cost V 0 bases and J 8 bases, with 10 bases left between them. This chain's CDR3 is CASSLEGRGTQYF. The CDR3 DNA reads TGCGCCAGCAGCTTGGAGGGACGGGGTACGCAGTATTTT. The complete variable domain, with remaining parts taken from reference TRBV5-1 and TRBJ2-3, reads KAGVTQTPRYLIKTRGQQVTLSCSPISGHRSVSWYQQTPGQGLQFLFEYFSETQRNKGNFPGRFSGRQFSNSRSEMNVSTLELGDSALYLCASSLEGRGTQYFGPGTRLTVL.

The chain recombines TRBV7-6 with TRBJ2-1; 10 bases line up with TRBD1. Germline lookup yields CDR1 SGHVS and CDR2 FNYEAQ. CDR3 length: 16 residues. V trimming: 2 bases; J trimming: 8 bases; junction bases outside the gene matches: 9. The CDR3 DNA reads TGTGCCAGCAGCTTATTCGCGACAGGGGGCTTGGATGAGCAGTTCTTC. The encoded protein is CASSLFATGGLDEQFF.

This clone has only a few counts. This chain connects TRBV15 to TRBJ1-5, with TRBD1 matching 9 bases. The germline V gene encodes CDR1 LNHNV and CDR2 YYDKDF (reference sequence). V shed 2 bases, J shed 3 bases, and the junction held 5 bases outside the gene matches. The CDR3 totals 16 residues. The DNA of the CDR3 is TGTGCCACCAGCAGAAAGAGGACAGGGGTCAATCAGCCCCAGCATTTT. Encoded protein: CATSRKRTGVNQPQHF. Full variable domain (missing parts from reference TRBV15 and TRBJ1-5): DAMVIQNPRYQVTQFGKPVTLSCSQTLNHNVMYWYQQKSSQAPKLLFHYYDKDFNNEADTPDNFQSRRPNTSFCFLDIRSPGLGDTAMYLCATSRKRTGVNQPQHFGDGTRLSIL.

This chain connects TRBV25-1 to TRBJ2-3; 7 bases are shared with TRBD1. The CDR3 consists of 15 residues. CDR1 and CDR2 (germline): MGHDK, SYGVNS. V shed 3 bases and J 5 bases; nucleotides not matched to a gene: 8. The DNA for the CDR3 is TGTGCCAGCAGTGATTCCGGACAGGTGGGAGATACGCAGTATTTT. Translating it yields CASSDSGQVGDTQYF.

The chain combines TRBV14 with TRBJ1-4, with D perhaps TRBD1 (5 bases). The V gene's germline CDR1 is SGHDN and CDR2 FVKESK. This CDR3 contains 14 residues. V dropped 1 base and J dropped 8 bases, with 11 bases sitting between them. The CDR3 DNA reads as TGTGCCAGCAGCCAAGCAGGGACTCAGGAAAAACTGTTTTTT. It translates to CASSQAGTQEKLFF. Full variable domain (outside the CDR3, taken from reference TRBV14 and TRBJ1-4): EAGVTQFPSHSVIEKGQTVTLRCDPISGHDNLYWYRRVMGKEIKFLLHFVKESKQDESGMPNNRFLAERTGGTYSTLKVQPAELEDSGVYFCASSQAGTQEKLFFGSGTQLSVL.

The rearrangement links TRBV10-1 to TRBJ2-7; the D gene is possibly TRBD1 (6 bases). The V gene's germline CDR1 is WNHNN and CDR2 SYGVQD (reference sequence). The CDR3 runs 13 residues. V was cut by 4 bases and J by 3 bases, with 10 bases left in between. CDR3 amino acids: CASSGYRDYEQYF. In nucleotides, the CDR3 is TGCGCCAGCAGTGGCTACAGGGACTACGAGCAGTACTTC.